The 10 T cell receptor beta chains given below trace back to one sample, sequenced in a study of control samples from healthy donors and cancer patients. Generated by immunoSEQ multiplex PCR, the TCRdb table keeps only in-frame clones and is missing some. Here the sample spans 40,000 to 50,000 clones, around 94% being singletons. What was sequenced was blood. The receptors derive from a man in his sixties in good health.

The chain joins TRBV28 to TRBJ2-3; D is uncertain. V lost 5 bases and J lost 2, with 8 bases in between. This CDR3 comprises 13 residues. Germline values: CDR1 MDHEN, CDR2 SYDVKM. CDR3: CASSSRTTDTQYF. DNA of the CDR3: TGTGCCAGCAGTAGCCGAACCACAGATACGCAGTATTTT.

The rearrangement joins TRBV5-4 to TRBJ1-3; no clear D gene. The CDR3 covers 13 residues. Germline V gene data show CDR1 as SGHNT and CDR2 as YYREEE (reference sequence). V gave up 7 bases and J gave up 2 bases, with 10 bases separating them. CDR3 region: CASRTFAGNTIYF. CDR3 coding DNA: TGTGCCAGCCGGACTTTCGCTGGAAACACCATATATTTT.

The J gene is TRBJ2-4, the V gene TRBV3-1 (or the pseudogene TRBV3-2); D not resolved. The CDR3 has 12 residues. CDR1 and CDR2 (germline): LGHDT, YNNKEL (reference sequence). V dropped 0 bases and J dropped 5 bases, with 2 bases sitting between them. The CDR3: CASSQDQNIQYF. The CDR3 DNA reads TGTGCCAGCAGCCAAGACCAAAACATTCAGTACTTC.

Regarding this clone: One end of the junction varies from germline; a read error may be responsible. The J gene is TRBJ2-7, the V gene TRBV10-3, with 14 nucleotides matching TRBD2. The CDR3 extends over 17 amino acids. The germline CDR1 and CDR2 sequences are ENHRY and SYGVKD. CDR3 region: CAISDLGTSGSSHEQYF. Written as DNA, the CDR3 is TGTGCCATCAGTGACCTGGGGACTAGCGGGAGCTCCCACGAGCAGTACTTC.

This chain uses TRBV5-1 with TRBJ2-3, with 9 bases identical to TRBD1. Germline assignment: CDR1 SGHRS and CDR2 YFSETQ. V shed 2 bases, J shed 2 bases, and the junction held 3 bases outside the gene matches. This CDR3 region has 15 residues. CDR3 DNA: TGCGCCAGCAGCTTACAGGGGGCAACCACAGATACGCAGTATTTT. This gives the protein CASSLQGATTDTQYF.

DNA of the CDR3: TGTGCCAGCAGTGATGGGACTAGCGGCTACAATGAGCAGTTCTTC. Its protein is CASSDGTSGYNEQFF. V usage is TRBV6-1 and J usage is TRBJ2-1; 11 bases line up with TRBD2. The CDR3 has 15 amino acids. Trimming cost V 3 bases and J 3 bases; bases outside gene matches: 1. The V gene's germline CDR1 is MNHNS and CDR2 SASEGT.

The J gene is TRBJ1-1, the V gene TRBV5-4; weak D call: TRBD1 (5 bases). Germline V gene sequence: CDR1 SGHNT, CDR2 YYREEE (reference sequence). This CDR3 region has 14 residues. The V gene lost 4 bases and the J gene lost 4 bases, with 14 bases spanning the gap. The CDR3 DNA sequence: TGTGCCAGCAGCAGGGGCGGGGGGGGCACTGAAGCTTTCTTT. Translated, it gives CASSRGGGGTEAFF.

The J gene is TRBJ2-1, the V gene TRBV29-1, with D hard to call. This CDR3 spans 11 amino acids. Deletions cut 0 bases from V and 9 bases from J, with 6 bases between. Germline CDR1 is SQVTM and CDR2 is ANQGSEA. CDR3 nucleotides: TGCAGCGTTGAAGATGCCGGTGAGCAGTTCTTC. This encodes CSVEDAGEQFF.

The chain carries TRBV19 and TRBJ2-7, with D possibly being TRBD2 (7 bases). Trimming stripped 6 bases from V and 6 bases from J, with 21 bases between. This CDR3 spans 15 amino acids. Per germline, CDR1 LNHDA and CDR2 SQIVND (reference sequence). CDR3 nucleotide sequence: TGTGCCAGTAGATCGGGGGGCGCAAGAAAGGTCGAGCAGTACTTC. Translated, it gives CASRSGGARKVEQYF.

The DNA for the CDR3 is TGCAGCGTCTTACGGGACAGGTGGGGCTATGGCTACACCTTC. It specifies CSVLRDRWGYGYTF. The genes are TRBV29-1 and TRBJ1-2; 8 bases are shared with TRBD1. This CDR3 comprises 14 residues. J was trimmed by 4 bases and V by 6 bases; bases with no gene match: 10. Looked up from germline, CDR1 is SQVTM and CDR2 is ANQGSEA.